This T cell receptor beta chain was sequenced during a study of T cell repertoires in cytomegalovirus infection. Study context: Well-studied HLA-B-restricted epitopes and recently identified HLA-C-restricted epitopes of CMV were both used in the study. Public TCR beta signatures marked donors with CMV infection and the matching HLA. Study-level results: HLA-C-restricted CMV-specific TCR beta clonotypes prevailed in the ex vivo response. The cumulative frequency of public TCR beta families distinguished individuals who carried CMV together with the relevant HLA.

This clonotype has a count of ten or more. Its antigen is not known. V lost 5 bases and J lost 2; bases outside the gene matches: 8. Germline CDR1 SEHNR, CDR2 FQNEAQ (reference sequence). CDR3 size: 15 residues. TCRdb re-called the reads with MiXCR, one entry per CDR3 protein. Altogether 86,000 or so distinct CDR3 sequences are present, around 25% being singletons, with the ten largest covering roughly 50%. The chain employs TRBV7-9 and TRBJ1-1; 7 nucleotides line up with TRBD1. The sequencing used CD8+ T cells from cultured PBMCs, collected from culture after CMV antigen stimulation. The origin of this receptor is a human donor in good health (CMV status not recorded). Some clones in this sample may be carry-over from other donors' samples. The CDR3 DNA is TGTGCCAGCAGCGCTCCACGGGACAGAAACACTGAAGCTTTCTTT. Translated: CASSAPRDRNTEAFF.